A single sample is the source of the 12 T cell receptor beta chains below, sequenced in a study of cytomegalovirus exposure and HLA in healthy donors (dated by TCRdb to 2016 to 2017). Libraries were built with the immunoSEQ multiplex PCR assay. The multiplex PCR relied on a mix of 60 forward primers for TCR Vbeta segments and 13 reverse primers for TCR Jbeta segments. TCRdb carries this immuneACCESS record with in-frame sequences only. Its versions omit some clonotypes, under half of them owing to an unresolved V gene in the studies checked, with the rest unexplained. In all, the sample holds 170,000 or so clones, and around 82% of those were seen once. 0.38% of the sample goes to the ten largest clones. Sequencing used PBMCs. These receptors originate from a boy aged 2 to 9 in good health and CMV-seronegative.

J is TRBJ1-1 and V is TRBV5-1, with D unresolved. This CDR3 is 15 amino acids long. Trimming pared 4 bases from V and 0 bases from J, leaving 13 bases between. Looked up from germline, CDR1 is SGHRS and CDR2 is YFSETQ. CDR3 protein: CASSLILLLNTEAFF. CDR3 nucleotide sequence: TGCGCCAGCAGCCTTATTCTACTTTTGAACACTGAAGCTTTCTTT.

The chain has TRBV30 and TRBJ1-2; D gene uncertain. Germline CDR1 reads GTSNPN; CDR2 reads SVGIG (reference sequence). This CDR3 spans 14 amino acids. Between the trimmed V and J ends, which lost 3 bases and 3 bases, there was a span of 14 bases. In DNA form, the CDR3 reads TGTGCCTGGAGACCGAAAGCGTACTACTATGGCTACACCTTC. Translation gives CAWRPKAYYYGYTF.

This chain connects TRBV2 to TRBJ2-7, with D possibly TRBD1 on 6 matching bases. Looked up from germline, CDR1 is SNHLY and CDR2 is FYNNEI. V was cut by 6 bases and J by 2 bases, with 20 bases left in between. This CDR3 region has 16 residues. The chain's CDR3 is CASRSIGTPVTYEQYF. The DNA for the CDR3 is TGTGCCAGCAGATCCATTGGGACACCCGTTACCTACGAGCAGTACTTC.

The genes are TRBV15 and TRBJ1-4, with D maybe TRBD1 (5 bases). This CDR3 is built from 16 residues. Germline V gene sequence: CDR1 LNHNV, CDR2 YYDKDF (reference sequence). V was shortened by 2 bases and J by 0 bases, with 10 bases between the two germline ends. CDR3 nucleotide sequence: TGTGCCACCAGCAGAACCGACAGTGCAACTAATGAAAAACTGTTTTTT. It yields the protein CATSRTDSATNEKLFF.

This clone was detected only a few times. This chain joins TRBV27 and TRBJ2-6; perhaps TRBD1 as D (7 bases). CDR3 length equals 17 residues. Germline assignment: CDR1 MNHEY and CDR2 SMNVEV (reference sequence). V shed 1 base and J shed 2 bases, with 12 bases lying between them. CDR3 nucleotide sequence: TGTGCCAGCAGTTTATGGTCAGGGGGGACTGGGGCCAACGTCCTGACTTTC. Protein sequence: CASSLWSGGTGANVLTF.

CDR3 DNA sequence: TGTGCCAGCAGTGAATGGCCCCTCTCCTACAATGAGCAGTTCTTC. Amino acid sequence: CASSEWPLSYNEQFF. This rearrangement joins TRBV6-1 to TRBJ2-1; D gene ambiguous. V was clipped by 2 bases and J by 0 bases, with 8 bases between them. Germline V gives CDR1 MNHNS, CDR2 SASEGT. This CDR3 region has 15 residues.

The chain joins TRBV14 to TRBJ1-2, with D perhaps TRBD1 (6 bases). The CDR3 extends over 12 amino acids. Germline assignment: CDR1 SGHDN and CDR2 FVKESK. V dropped 3 bases and J dropped 7 bases, with 9 bases sitting between them. The CDR3 DNA follows: TGTGCCAGCAGCCACACAGGGCCTGGCTACACCTTC. Its translation is CASSHTGPGYTF.

The genes are TRBV10-3 and TRBJ2-7, with 9 bases identical to TRBD2. Germline V CDR1 and CDR2: ENHRY, SYGVKD. The V and J ends lost 3 bases and 1 base, in that order; junction bases with no gene match: 4. The CDR3 has 15 amino acids. In DNA, the CDR3 is TGTGCCATCAGTGATTCGACTAGCGGATCCTACGAGCAGTACTTC. This translates into CAISDSTSGSYEQYF.

The chain combines TRBV28 with TRBJ2-7; a possible D gene is TRBD1 (6 bases). The germline gives CDR1 MDHEN, CDR2 SYDVKM. The CDR3 contains 15 residues. V lost 6 bases, J lost 0 bases, and 15 bases lay in between. The CDR3 loop is CASRKDSRTSYEQYF. CDR3 nucleotides: TGTGCCAGCAGAAAGGACAGCCGAACCTCCTACGAGCAGTACTTC.

Comments on this clone: Its ends do not fully match the called genes, so a read error is possible. This chain joins TRBV2 and TRBJ2-7; 11 nucleotides agree with TRBD2. Germline lookup yields CDR1 SNHLY and CDR2 FYNNEI. CDR3 size: 17 residues. The DNA of the CDR3 is TGTGCCAGCAGACCTCTCCTACTAGCGGGAGACTCCCACGAGCAGTACTTC. This translates into CASRPLLLAGDSHEQYF.

This clone was seen a few times. The chain has TRBV15 and TRBJ2-5, with 8 bases aligning to TRBD1. The J call may not be correct, given that the DNA end is closer to TRBJ2-7. Germline V gene sequence: CDR1 LNHNV, CDR2 YYDKDF (reference sequence). This CDR3 is 15 amino acids long. This CDR3 reads CATSRGDRTTYEQYF. For the CDR3, the DNA is TGTGCCACCAGCAGAGGGGACAGGACAACCTACGAGCAGTACTTC.

This clone has just a few counts. In nucleotides, the CDR3 is TGTGCCAGCAGCCTGTCGGGCCAGCGGGCGACGGGCACCGGGGAGCTGTTTTTT. Its translation: CASSLSGQRATGTGELFF. The chain carries TRBV5-5 and TRBJ2-2; the D gene is possibly TRBD2 (6 bases). Germline CDR1 reads SGHKS; CDR2 reads YYEKEE (reference sequence). This CDR3 has 18 amino acids. V lost 4 bases and J lost 4, with 23 bases in between.